Following are 20 T cell receptor beta chains from one sample sequenced in a study of T-cell reconstitution after alpha-beta-depleted transplantation in children. It was with unique molecular identifiers that the TCRbeta library was prepared. One entry per CDR3 protein results from TCRdb running MiXCR on the PCR reads. The table shows 550,000 to 800,000 distinct CDR3 sequences, with around 13% occurring only once. This material consisted of PBMCs, taken before TCRalphabeta/CD19-depleted stem cell transplant. These receptors were taken from a girl between 2 and 10 years old with congenital amegakaryocytic thrombocytopenia, due to receive a stem cell transplant.

This clonotype was found a few times. The gene calls are TRBV4-1 and TRBJ1-1; D unresolved. CDR1 and CDR2 (germline): MGHRA, YSYEKL. The CDR3 is made up of 16 amino acids. V was shortened by 0 bases and J by 2 bases, with 13 bases between the two germline ends. The CDR3 DNA sequence: TGCGCCAGCAGCCAAGATCCCTGGACGGATAACACTGAAGCTTTCTTT. Translating it yields CASSQDPWTDNTEAFF.

The genes are TRBV5-6 and TRBJ2-7, with D possibly being TRBD1 or TRBD2 (5 bases each). Germline values: CDR1 SGHDT, CDR2 YYEEEE. This CDR3 region has 15 residues. V was shortened by 3 bases and J by 1 base, with 14 bases between the two germline ends. The CDR3 is CASSSRPGTSYEQYF. CDR3 bases: TGTGCCAGCAGCTCGAGACCCGGGACGTCCTACGAGCAGTACTTC.

This clonotype was found many times. This sequence joins TRBV7-9 and TRBJ1-3; D might be TRBD1 (5 bases). The CDR3 runs 16 residues. Germline V CDR1 and CDR2: SEHNR, FQNEAQ (reference sequence). V lost 1 base and J 0 bases, leaving 10 bases between the germline ends. The CDR3 is CASSLESGLSGNTIYF. In DNA, the CDR3 is TGTGCCAGCAGCTTAGAATCGGGACTCTCTGGAAACACCATATATTTT.

This clonotype was counted at least ten times. The chain carries TRBV5-1 and TRBJ2-7; the D gene is possibly TRBD2 (6 bases). The CDR3 totals 14 residues. Trimming shortened V by 2 bases and J by 6 bases, and 15 bases separated the two germline ends. CDR1 is SGHRS, CDR2 YFSETQ, per germline. The CDR3 sequence is CASSLPSARGEQYF. The CDR3 nucleotides are TGCGCCAGCAGCTTACCTAGCGCCCGGGGCGAGCAGTACTTC.

This clonotype was seen only a few times. The chain couples TRBV7-3 to TRBJ2-2; D is possibly TRBD1 (5 bases). V lost 5 bases and J lost 6, with 13 bases in between. The V gene's germline CDR1 is SGHTA and CDR2 FQGTGA. This CDR3 spans 14 amino acids. The CDR3 loop is CASSVAPGSGELFF. The CDR3 region has the DNA TGTGCCAGCAGCGTTGCTCCAGGGTCCGGGGAGCTGTTTTTT.

This chain connects TRBV7-6 to TRBJ2-2, with TRBD2 identical over 12 bases. The CDR3 length is 20 residues. The germline gives CDR1 SGHVS, CDR2 FNYEAQ. J lost 2 bases, V lost 5 bases, and 15 bases had no gene match. The CDR3 sequence is CASSAPRGRLAGANTGELFF. The CDR3 DNA follows: TGTGCCAGCAGCGCTCCAAGGGGGAGACTAGCGGGAGCAAACACCGGGGAGCTGTTTTTT.

A few counts support this clonotype. The rearrangement joins TRBV15 to TRBJ1-2; no clear D gene. Germline assignment: CDR1 LNHNV and CDR2 YYDKDF (reference sequence). Trimming cost V 0 bases and J 4 bases, with 12 bases left between them. There are 15 residues in the CDR3. CDR3 sequence reads: CATSRDFGQIYGYTF. The CDR3 DNA sequence: TGTGCCACCAGCAGAGATTTCGGTCAGATCTATGGCTACACCTTC.

This clonotype occurred a few times. The chain has TRBV3-1 and TRBJ2-1, with 7 bases fitting TRBD2. Per the germline V gene, CDR1 is LGHDT and CDR2 is YNNKEL (reference sequence). Germline trimming cut 6 bases from V and 2 bases from J; bases unmatched to any gene: 16. The CDR3 covers 18 residues. CDR3 coding DNA: TGTGCCAGCAGTTTAGATGAGCACAGGACTAGACCCTACAATGAGCAGTTCTTC. Amino acids: CASSLDEHRTRPYNEQFF.

This clonotype was counted ten times or more. The chain uses TRBV12-3 or TRBV12-4 and TRBJ2-2; D may be TRBD1 or TRBD2 (7 bases each). CDR3 length: 14 residues. Trimming cost V 7 bases and J 7 bases, with 16 bases left between them. CDR3 sequence: CASNAQGRDGELFF. The CDR3 coding sequence is TGTGCCAGCAACGCACAGGGGAGGGACGGGGAGCTGTTTTTT.

This clonotype was recorded at least ten times. The gene calls are TRBV4-1 and TRBJ2-1, with D unclear. The CDR3 length is 15 residues. Trimming left V 2 bases short and J 9 bases short, with 17 bases between. Per germline, CDR1 MGHRA and CDR2 YSYEKL. In DNA form, the CDR3 reads TGCGCCAGCAGCCAATTTACTTCTAGGCCTCGTGAGCAGTTCTTC. Amino acids: CASSQFTSRPREQFF.

This clonotype showed up just a few times. The V and J genes are TRBV28 and TRBJ2-7; TRBD1 matches at 10 bases. Trimming removed 8 bases from V and 5 bases from J; junction bases left unmatched: 6. The CDR3 extends over 13 amino acids. Germline lookup yields CDR1 MDHEN and CDR2 SYDVKM. The CDR3 sequence: CASGQGGTDEQYF. The CDR3 DNA reads as TGTGCCAGCGGACAGGGGGGGACTGACGAGCAGTACTTC. The full variable domain, completed using reference TRBV28 and TRBJ2-7, is DVKVTQSSRYLVKRTGEKVFLECVQDMDHENMFWYRQDPGLGLRLIYFSYDVKMKEKGDIPEGYSVSREKKERFSLILESASTNQTSMYLCASGQGGTDEQYFGPGTRLTVT.

This chain uses TRBV7-9 with TRBJ1-2; no reliable D call. This CDR3 contains 15 residues. From germline, CDR1 is SEHNR and CDR2 FQNEAQ (reference sequence). V shed 5 bases and J shed 3 bases, with 16 bases lying between them. Here the CDR3 reads CASSRDGPLYYGYTF. The CDR3 nucleotides read TGTGCCAGCAGCCGAGACGGACCGCTATACTATGGCTACACCTTC.

This clonotype was observed many times. This chain joins TRBV5-1 and TRBJ2-7, with 7 bases identical to TRBD2. Germline V lookup: CDR1 SGHRS, CDR2 YFSETQ. The CDR3 runs to 15 residues. V shed 4 bases, J shed 2 bases, and the junction held 9 bases outside the gene matches. CDR3 amino acids: CASSHGREVTYEQYF. The CDR3 bases are TGCGCCAGCAGCCACGGTCGGGAGGTCACCTACGAGCAGTACTTC.

This chain uses TRBV27 with TRBJ2-1; perhaps TRBD1 as D (7 bases). Germline V lookup: CDR1 MNHEY, CDR2 SMNVEV (reference sequence). V lost 8 bases and J lost 4, with 21 bases in between. This CDR3 contains 16 residues. The CDR3 here is CASSHGGTALYNEQFF. DNA for the CDR3: TGTGCCAGCTCCCATGGCGGGACAGCCCTTTACAATGAGCAGTTCTTC.

This sequence joins TRBV12-3 or TRBV12-4 and TRBJ2-7; 7 bases align to TRBD2. The CDR3 is made up of 15 amino acids. Trimming took 3 bases from V and 2 from J; bases not matched to a gene: 7. CDR3 nucleotide sequence: TGTGCCAGCAGTTTGGGGCTAGCGGAAACCTACGAGCAGTACTTC. Amino acid sequence: CASSLGLAETYEQYF.

The chain is built from TRBV6-6 and TRBJ1-4; D might be TRBD1 (6 bases). This CDR3 comprises 13 residues. The V gene's germline CDR1 is MNHNY and CDR2 SVGAGI (reference sequence). The V end was cut by 2 bases, the J end by 8 bases, with 9 bases between. In nucleotides, the CDR3 is TGTGCCAGCAGTTACGAGACAGGAGAAAAACTGTTTTTT. Amino acid sequence: CASSYETGEKLFF.

This clonotype was counted a few times. This chain connects TRBV14 to TRBJ2-1; D uncertain. V was pared by 4 bases and J by 9 bases, with 13 bases between. CDR1 is SGHDN, CDR2 FVKESK, per germline. This CDR3 is built from 13 residues. CDR3 nucleotide sequence: TGTGCCAGCAGCCTACTTAGTCTCAGTGAGCAGTTCTTC. Residues: CASSLLSLSEQFF. Full variable domain (remainder filled in from reference TRBV14 and TRBJ2-1): EAGVTQFPSHSVIEKGQTVTLRCDPISGHDNLYWYRRVMGKEIKFLLHFVKESKQDESGMPNNRFLAERTGGTYSTLKVQPAELEDSGVYFCASSLLSLSEQFFGPGTRLTVL.

This clonotype has at least ten counts. The junction shows a germline mismatch at one end, possibly a read error. The V call is TRBV6-5, the J call TRBJ2-1; 11 positions match TRBD2. The CDR3 sequence is 13 residues long. Germline V gives CDR1 MNHEY, CDR2 SVGAGI. In nucleotides, the CDR3 is TGTGCCACCGGGACTAGCGGTTACATTGAGCAGTTCTTC. Its translation: CATGTSGYIEQFF.

CDR3 DNA sequence: TGTGCCAGCAGCCAATGGGGCGGGGGCGTAAATGAAAAACTGTTTTTT. Protein sequence: CASSQWGGGVNEKLFF. The rearrangement uses TRBV7-8 and TRBJ1-4; tentatively, D is TRBD1 (6 bases). The CDR3 is 16 residues long. V was trimmed by 5 bases and J by 5 bases, leaving 18 bases between them. Germline V lookup: CDR1 SGHVS, CDR2 FQNEAQ.

This clonotype was seen repeatedly, ten times or more. V usage is TRBV20-1 and J usage is TRBJ2-1; 8 bases are a match to TRBD1. Germline CDR1 and CDR2: DFQATT and SNEGSKA (reference sequence). V dropped 3 bases and J dropped 4; count of bases not matched to a gene: 8. The CDR3 length is 15 residues. The CDR3 DNA is TGCAGTGCTAGGGATGACAGGGGTGGGTACAATGAGCAGTTCTTC. It specifies CSARDDRGGYNEQFF.